This T cell receptor beta chain was obtained from a study of blood T cell repertoires in COVID-19. Whole-study context: Whether acute or convalescent, the COVID-19 samples came from the United States, Italy and Spain. Sources were T cells, B-cell-depleted T cells, or PBMCs; the material itself was cDNA or gDNA.

Per the original data handling: It was from reference gene primer amplification that nucleated cell counts were estimated. Using immunoSEQ multiplex PCR, the repertoire was profiled, and TCRdb retains in-frame clones only, with some absent. V, J and clone size derive from that table, while D and trimming were established from the DNA sequence. The sample holds under 150,000 clones; around 77% are singletons and the top ten take about a tenth. This TCR came from a human donor in a cohort sampled during active COVID-19. The sequenced sample consisted of peripheral blood.

The chain's CDR3 is CASSLQGGHGYTF. CDR3 bases: TGTGCCAGTAGTCTTCAGGGGGGCCATGGCTACACCTTC. The chain combines TRBV19 with TRBJ1-2, with TRBD1 identical over 7 bases. CDR3 length: 13 amino acids. Germline CDR1 and CDR2: LNHDA and SQIVND (reference sequence). V shed 5 bases, J shed 6 bases, and the junction held 6 bases outside the gene matches. Variable domain in full (rest from reference TRBV19 and TRBJ1-2): DGGITQSPKYLFRKEGQNVTLSCEQNLNHDAMYWYRQDPGQGLRLIYYSQIVNDFQKGDIAEGYSVSREKKESFPLTVTSAQKNPTAFYLCASSLQGGHGYTFGSGTRLTVV.